This entry concerns a single TCR beta chain. The antigen is unknown. Other DNA sequences in the same sample also yield this CDR3. CFSE-dim autoproliferating and CFSE-high non-proliferating T cells from unstimulated culture were sequenced separately. Some 50 million CFSE-labeled PBMCs were cultured less than nine days unstimulated, then replicate wells were pooled. TCRdb keeps only in-frame clones here, not all; method: immunoSEQ multiplex PCR. The sample lists 35,000 to 55,000 clones, roughly four fifths occurring once. The sample originates from a study of memory B cells and T cells in multiple sclerosis. This CDR3 has 14 amino acids. The germline V gene encodes CDR1 SGHTA and CDR2 FQGNSA. V shed 1 base and J shed 2 bases, with 8 bases lying between them.

This clonotype was sampled from a human donor with multiple sclerosis. The V call is TRBV7-2, the J call TRBJ1-1; no clear D. The material sequenced was PBMCs from blood kept in culture. The CDR3 reads CASSLDSFNTEAFF. The CDR3 nucleotides are TGTGCCAGCAGCTTAGATAGTTTTAACACTGAAGCTTTCTTT.